The 23 T cell receptor beta chains in this list originate from one sample, sequenced in a study of breast tumors, draining lymph nodes, adjacent tissues. Using its own MiXCR run on the multiplex PCR reads, TCRdb lists one record per CDR3 protein. The table includes around 130,000 distinct CDR3 sequences, around 21% detected once. Samples came from axillary lymph nodes draining the breast cancer. Sequenced material: axillary lymph node tissue. Receptors originate from a female donor with breast cancer. Some clones in this sample may be carry-over from other donors' samples.

Ten or more counts support this clonotype. The chain joins TRBV7-2 to TRBJ1-2, with 7 bases that match TRBD1. V trimming: 5 bases; J trimming: 4 bases; junction bases outside the gene matches: 7. Germline CDR1 SGHTA, CDR2 FQGNSA. This CDR3 contains 14 residues. CDR3 DNA: TGTGCCAGCAGCAGTACTCCAGGGGGCTATGGCTACACCTTC. Its protein is CASSSTPGGYGYTF.

As regards this clonotype: This sequence may be a read error, since a much larger clone differs from it by one base. The chain carries TRBV5-4 and TRBJ2-7, with 11 bases identical to TRBD2. Germline V gene data show CDR1 as SGHNT and CDR2 as YYREEE (reference sequence). V shed 6 bases and J 6 bases; nucleotides not matched to a gene: 11. This CDR3 is built from 15 residues. Here the CDR3 reads CASTLGTSGPGEQYF. The CDR3 DNA reads TGTGCCAGCACCCTCGGGACTAGCGGACCCGGCGAGCAGTACTTC.

This clonotype has at least ten counts. The V gene is TRBV7-6, the J gene TRBJ1-5; TRBD1 is a possible D gene (5 bases). From germline, CDR1 is SGHVS and CDR2 FNYEAQ. The CDR3 has 15 amino acids. With 5 bases removed from V and 1 base from J, the gap between germline ends came to 12 bases. The DNA for the CDR3 is TGTGCCAGCAGCCCCTCCGGGGGGAGCAATCAGCCCCAGCATTTT. Protein product: CASSPSGGSNQPQHF.

This clonotype was recorded at least ten times. The chain has TRBV11-2 and TRBJ1-4, with D hard to call. In germline, CDR1 is SGHAT, CDR2 FQNNGV. The CDR3 extends over 18 amino acids. Trimming left V 2 bases short and J 7 bases short, with 23 bases between. The CDR3 here is CASSLRNTRKGRVEKLFF. The CDR3 DNA follows: TGTGCCAGCAGCTTACGGAATACACGCAAGGGTAGAGTTGAAAAACTGTTTTTT.

This clonotype was detected ten times or more. The genes are TRBV14 and TRBJ2-1; TRBD2 aligns across 10 bases. The CDR3 is 16 residues long. The V segment lost 2 bases and the J segment 8 bases; nucleotides outside the gene matches: 9. Germline V gene sequence: CDR1 SGHDN, CDR2 FVKESK. CDR3 sequence reads: CASSQSGRAVFDEQFF. CDR3 coding DNA: TGTGCCAGCAGCCAAAGCGGGAGGGCCGTCTTCGATGAGCAGTTCTTC.

This clonotype came up many times. This chain links TRBV7-2 with TRBJ2-1; 9 bases are shared with TRBD1. With 0 bases clipped from V and 4 bases from J, the junction kept 4 bases outside the gene matches. The germline V gene encodes CDR1 SGHTA and CDR2 FQGNSA. The CDR3 has 16 amino acids. CDR3 loop: CASSLAGTGSYNEQFF. CDR3 DNA: TGTGCCAGCAGCTTAGCTGGGACAGGGTCATACAATGAGCAGTTCTTC.

This clonotype has a count of ten or more. This chain joins TRBV4-1 and TRBJ2-7; tentatively, D is TRBD1 (5 bases). Between the trimmed V and J ends, which lost 2 bases and 6 bases, there was a span of 14 bases. The CDR3 has 14 amino acids. Germline V gene data show CDR1 as MGHRA and CDR2 as YSYEKL. CDR3 protein: CASSQRAGLGEQYF. Written as DNA, the CDR3 is TGCGCCAGCAGCCAAAGGGCAGGGTTAGGCGAGCAGTACTTC.

This clonotype was seen repeatedly, ten times or more. The chain has TRBV5-6 and TRBJ2-2, with TRBD1 as a possible D gene (5 bases). Germline loops: CDR1 SGHDT, CDR2 YYEEEE. The CDR3 runs 14 residues. Deletions cut 4 bases from V and 4 bases from J, with 11 bases between. For the CDR3, the DNA is TGTGCCAGCAGCCCCGAGGACATCACCGGGGAGCTGTTTTTT. Translated: CASSPEDITGELFF.

Ten or more counts support this clonotype. V usage is TRBV27 and J usage is TRBJ2-7; TRBD1 matches at 9 bases. The junction had 11 bases not matched to a gene; V was cut back by 6 bases and J by 5 bases. From germline, CDR1 is MNHEY and CDR2 SMNVEV (reference sequence). This CDR3 region has 15 residues. CDR3 loop: CASRAGTGILHEQYF. For the CDR3, the DNA is TGTGCCAGCAGGGCCGGGACAGGGATTCTCCACGAGCAGTACTTC.

This clonotype came up many times. The chain recombines TRBV5-1 with TRBJ2-1; perhaps TRBD1 as D (5 bases). The V gene lost 4 bases and the J gene lost 12 bases, with 20 bases spanning the gap. CDR3 length equals 14 residues. Germline loops: CDR1 SGHRS, CDR2 YFSETQ. The chain's CDR3 is CASSEQDGSVGQFF. In DNA form, the CDR3 reads TGCGCCAGCAGCGAACAGGACGGCTCCGTTGGGCAGTTCTTC.

The rearrangement joins TRBV5-5 to TRBJ2-1; no clear D gene. The CDR3 runs 16 residues. Germline V gene lookup returns CDR1 SGHKS and CDR2 YYEKEE (reference sequence). V was cut by 4 bases and J by 0 bases, with 14 bases left in between. DNA of the CDR3: TGTGCCAGCAGCACCGCCGGGCGCAGCTCCTACAATGAGCAGTTCTTC. Encoded protein: CASSTAGRSSYNEQFF.

There are a few counts of this clonotype. The chain links TRBV28 to TRBJ1-5, with D unclear. V gave up 1 base and J gave up 11 bases, with 15 bases separating them. The CDR3 runs to 14 residues. CDR1 and CDR2 (germline): MDHEN, SYDVKM. CDR3 nucleotide sequence: TGTGCCAGCAGTTTATATGACACTAGGAGGACCCAGCATTTT. It is translated as CASSLYDTRRTQHF.

This clonotype was recorded a few times. This sequence joins TRBV20-1 and TRBJ2-1; 9 nucleotides align to TRBD1. V lost 6 bases to trimming and J lost 0 bases; unmatched junction nucleotides: 3. This CDR3 is 14 amino acids long. The germline gives CDR1 DFQATT, CDR2 SNEGSKA (reference sequence). The CDR3 spells CSAPDRGSYNEQFF. The CDR3 DNA reads TGCAGTGCCCCGGACAGGGGCTCCTACAATGAGCAGTTCTTC.

With regard to this clonotype: This clone may be a read error of a much larger clone one base away. No conserved phenylalanine or tryptophan ends this CDR3, so it is likely a read error. This chain joins TRBV6-4 and TRBJ2-1; D unresolved. This CDR3 has 11 residues. The germline CDR1 and CDR2 sequences are MRHNA and SNTAGT. The chain's CDR3 is CVPLTYNEQFS. Here the CDR3 DNA reads TGTGTCCCCCTTACTTACAATGAGCAGTTCTCC.

A remark on this clonotype: This sequence may be a read error, since a much larger clone differs from it by one base. The CDR3 does not close with the conserved phenylalanine or tryptophan, likely indicating a read error. This rearrangement joins TRBV10-3 to TRBJ2-5; TRBD2 aligns across 10 bases. Per germline, CDR1 ENHRY and CDR2 SYGVKD. The CDR3 is 15 residues long. The V segment lost 3 bases and the J segment 2 bases; nucleotides outside the gene matches: 3. Here the CDR3 reads CAISELAGSQETQYL. CDR3 DNA sequence: TGTGCCATCAGTGAACTAGCGGGGTCTCAAGAGACCCAGTACCTC.

This clonotype was observed a single time. The chain links TRBV28 to TRBJ2-1; perhaps TRBD2 as D (6 bases). V was trimmed by 8 bases and J by 3 bases, leaving 20 bases between them. From germline, CDR1 is MDHEN and CDR2 SYDVKM. This CDR3 is built from 16 residues. CDR3 coding DNA: TGTGCCAGCGAACCCGGGACTCCAGGAGACTACAATGAGCAGTTCTTC. Translated, it gives CASEPGTPGDYNEQFF.

This clonotype showed up just a few times. V is TRBV27 and J is TRBJ1-2, with unresolved D. The CDR3 is 14 residues long. The V gene lost 5 bases and the J gene lost 8 bases, with 18 bases spanning the gap. Germline V CDR1 and CDR2: MNHEY, SMNVEV (reference sequence). The chain's CDR3 is CASSPSAGLGGYTF. In nucleotides, the CDR3 is TGTGCCAGCAGTCCCTCAGCTGGTTTAGGGGGCTACACCTTC.

This clonotype was recorded at least ten times. The V gene is TRBV5-4, the J gene TRBJ2-2, with TRBD1 identical over 7 bases. Looked up from germline, CDR1 is SGHNT and CDR2 is YYREEE (reference sequence). The J segment lost 2 bases and the V segment lost 3 bases, leaving 4 bases of the junction unmatched. The CDR3 runs 15 residues. CDR3 residues: CASSSTGINTGELFF. CDR3 bases: TGTGCCAGCAGCTCGACAGGGATAAACACCGGGGAGCTGTTTTTT. Using reference TRBV5-4 and TRBJ2-2 for the parts outside the CDR3, the full variable domain is ETGVTQSPTHLIKTRGQQVTLRCSSQSGHNTVSWYQQALGQGPQFIFQYYREEENGRGNFPPRFSGLQFPNYSSELNVNALELDDSALYLCASSSTGINTGELFFGEGSRLTVL.

This clonotype was counted a few times. One base away lies a much larger clone, so this may be a sequencing read error. The chain employs TRBV2 and TRBJ1-2, with 10 positions matching TRBD1. CDR3 length: 15 residues. Germline CDR1 is SNHLY and CDR2 is FYNNEI. The CDR3 region is CAIDKTGGYSYSYTF. The CDR3 DNA is TGTGCCATAGACAAGACAGGGGGCTATTCCTATAGCTACACCTTC.

Regarding this clonotype: This may arise from a read error, as a much more abundant clone is one base away. The genes are TRBV15 and TRBJ2-2, with D tentatively TRBD2 (5 bases). Looked up from germline, CDR1 is LNHNV and CDR2 is YYDKDF (reference sequence). This CDR3 comprises 16 residues. The V end lost 0 bases, the J end lost 5 bases, and 13 bases lay between the germline ends. The CDR3 loop is CATSREVGAATGELFF. CDR3 DNA: TGTGCCACCAGCAGAGAAGTGGGAGCTGCAACCGGGGAGCTGTTTTTT.

This clonotype was counted at least ten times. This chain uses TRBV7-6 with TRBJ2-7, with 12 bases fitting TRBD2. The trim removed 5 bases at V and 6 bases at J, leaving 8 bases unmatched. Germline V gene data show CDR1 as SGHVS and CDR2 as FNYEAQ. The length of the CDR3 is 15 residues. The CDR3 is CASSQLAGGPGEQYF. The CDR3, as DNA: TGTGCCAGCAGCCAACTAGCGGGAGGCCCCGGCGAGCAGTACTTC. The full variable domain, its missing parts supplied by reference TRBV7-6 and TRBJ2-7, is GAGVSQSPRYKVTKRGQDVALRCDPISGHVSLYWYRQALGQGPEFLTYFNYEAQQDKSGLPNDRFSAERPEGSISTLTIQRTEQRDSAMYRCASSQLAGGPGEQYFGPGTRLTVT.

This clonotype was counted many times. V is TRBV11-2 and J is TRBJ2-3; D possibly corresponds to TRBD2 (6 bases). From germline, CDR1 is SGHAT and CDR2 FQNNGV. This CDR3 comprises 15 residues. V lost 6 bases and J lost 3, with 16 bases in between. CDR3 sequence: CASRSAGLRTDTQYF. The CDR3 region has the DNA TGTGCCAGCAGGTCGGCGGGGCTAAGAACAGATACGCAGTATTTT.

This clonotype occurred many times. This sequence joins TRBV27 and TRBJ1-2; unclear D gene. CDR3 length: 13 residues. V was pared by 3 bases and J by 6 bases, with 11 bases between. Germline assignment: CDR1 MNHEY and CDR2 SMNVEV (reference sequence). In DNA, the CDR3 is TGTGCCAGCAGTTTTGGAGGGATAGATGGCTACACCTTC. Amino acids: CASSFGGIDGYTF.